These 24 T cell receptor beta chains were all obtained from the same sample, sequenced in a study of STAT3 mutations in large granular lymphocyte leukemia. General study points: In T-cell large granular lymphocyte leukemia, about half of patients showed multiple immunodominant subclonotypes.

The antigens of these receptors remain unknown. Some clones are missing from TCRdb's copy, which holds only in-frame ones; the method was immunoSEQ multiplex PCR. The sample comprises some 4,000 clones, 62% of which are singletons, and 38% rests with the top ten. The specimen sequenced was PBMCs. These receptors were taken from a human donor with T large granular lymphocyte leukemia. Some clones in this sample may be carry-over from other donors' samples.

A few counts support this clone. The rearrangement joins TRBV15 to TRBJ1-2; perhaps TRBD1 as D (6 bases). The CDR3 is 16 amino acids. V gave up 3 bases and J gave up 8 bases, with 22 bases separating them. Germline V gene data show CDR1 as LNHNV and CDR2 as YYDKDF (reference sequence). The CDR3 region is CATSSRFSGGRVGYTF. DNA for the CDR3: TGTGCCACCAGCAGCCGATTTTCCGGGGGGCGGGTGGGCTACACCTTC.

The rearrangement links TRBV30 to TRBJ2-1; 8 nucleotides line up with TRBD2. Losses at the gene ends were 3 bases for V and 8 bases for J; bases not matched to a gene: 9. Germline lookup yields CDR1 GTSNPN and CDR2 SVGIG (reference sequence). The CDR3 spans 14 residues. CDR3 bases: TGTGCCTGGAGCCCCGGGGGGGGAATCGATGAGCAGTTCTTC. Translated, it gives CAWSPGGGIDEQFF.

The rearrangement links TRBV11-3 to TRBJ1-1; D not resolved. This CDR3 is built from 13 residues. Trimming removed 3 bases at V and 1 base at J, with 6 bases between. Germline CDR1 is SGHNT and CDR2 is YENEEA. In DNA form, the CDR3 reads TGTGCCAGCAGCTTCACACAGAACACTGAAGCTTTCTTT. It yields the protein CASSFTQNTEAFF.

The chain has TRBV6-1 and TRBJ2-5, with no clear D. CDR1 MNHNS and CDR2 SASEGT come from the germline V gene. This CDR3 comprises 14 residues. V lost 1 base and J 2 bases, leaving 8 bases between the germline ends. As DNA, the CDR3 is TGTGCCAGCAGTGAAGGCCCCGGGCAAGAGACCCAGTACTTC. Translating it yields CASSEGPGQETQYF.

This clone has a single count. The chain combines TRBV6-5 with TRBJ2-7, with D possibly TRBD1 on 6 matching bases. Germline assignment: CDR1 MNHEY and CDR2 SVGAGI. The CDR3 extends over 13 amino acids. V lost 6 bases, J lost 7 bases, and 16 bases lay in between. CDR3 protein: CASRAGEYWEQYF. The CDR3 coding sequence is TGTGCCAGCAGAGCAGGGGAATATTGGGAGCAGTACTTC.

V and J are TRBV7-9 and TRBJ2-3, with 8 bases aligning to TRBD2. Germline lookup yields CDR1 SEHNR and CDR2 FQNEAQ (reference sequence). This CDR3 has 12 amino acids. The CDR3 here is CGSGRDTHTQYF. The CDR3 DNA reads TGTGGGTCCGGGAGGGATACCCATACGCAGTATTTT.

V and J are TRBV4-1 and TRBJ2-7; 7 bases fit TRBD2. Germline CDR1 and CDR2: MGHRA and YSYEKL. The CDR3 has 14 residues. Germline trimming cut 1 base from V and 2 bases from J; bases unmatched to any gene: 2. The CDR3: CASSQGGGAYEQYF. CDR3 nucleotides: TGCGCCAGCAGCCAAGGGGGGGGAGCCTACGAGCAGTACTTC.

This clone appeared once. The J gene is TRBJ1-1, the V gene TRBV5-4; no firm D call. This CDR3 region has 13 residues. V was cut by 2 bases and J by 1 base, with 6 bases left in between. The V gene's germline CDR1 is SGHNT and CDR2 YYREEE (reference sequence). CDR3 sequence (DNA): TGTGCCAGCAGCTTCGGCGCGAACACTGAAGCTTTCTTT. Amino acid sequence: CASSFGANTEAFF.

This clone was recorded a few times. The J gene is TRBJ1-5, the V gene TRBV28; D may be TRBD1 (6 bases). The CDR3 extends over 13 amino acids. The V end lost 4 bases, the J end lost 5 bases, and 9 bases lay between the germline ends. Germline CDR1 is MDHEN and CDR2 is SYDVKM. The CDR3 loop is CASSSSGDQPQHF. The CDR3 bases are TGTGCCAGCAGTTCTTCAGGGGATCAGCCCCAGCATTTT. The full variable domain, completed using reference TRBV28 and TRBJ1-5, is DVKVTQSSRYLVKRTGEKVFLECVQDMDHENMFWYRQDPGLGLRLIYFSYDVKMKEKGDIPEGYSVSREKKERFSLILESASTNQTSMYLCASSSSGDQPQHFGDGTRLSIL.

This chain uses TRBV5-1 with TRBJ1-5; no clear D. CDR3 size: 13 residues. The germline gives CDR1 SGHRS, CDR2 YFSETQ. V was cut by 0 bases and J by 6 bases, with 7 bases left in between. The CDR3 sequence is CASSLGLSQPQHF. The CDR3 DNA reads TGCGCCAGCAGCTTGGGGTTAAGTCAGCCCCAGCATTTT.

This clone was seen only a few times. The chain recombines TRBV18 with TRBJ1-2; TRBD1 is a possible D gene (5 bases). The V end was cut by 3 bases, the J end by 0 bases, with 8 bases between. Germline lookup yields CDR1 KGHSH and CDR2 LQKENI. This CDR3 is built from 14 residues. The CDR3 reads CASSPTGPNYGYTF. CDR3 nucleotides: TGTGCCAGCTCACCGACGGGACCTAACTATGGCTACACCTTC.

The rearrangement joins TRBV5-3 to TRBJ1-1, with D possibly matching TRBD1 (6 bases). TRBV5-3 is identified as an open reading frame with a role that is uncertain. Trimming shortened V by 4 bases and J by 4 bases, and 11 bases separated the two germline ends. CDR3 length equals 13 residues. CDR3 amino acids: CARSPPGATEAFF. The DNA of the CDR3 is TGTGCCAGAAGCCCTCCGGGGGCCACTGAAGCTTTCTTT.

The V call is TRBV25-1, the J call TRBJ2-3, with a tentative D call TRBD1 (6 bases). The V end lost 3 bases, the J end lost 2 bases, and 15 bases lay between the germline ends. The CDR3 has 16 residues. Looked up from germline, CDR1 is MGHDK and CDR2 is SYGVNS. CDR3: CASSDQGLGYTDTQYF. The CDR3 DNA follows: TGTGCCAGCAGTGATCAGGGGCTGGGCTACACAGATACGCAGTATTTT.

The sample holds a few counts of this clone. The gene calls are TRBV29-1 and TRBJ1-2, with D perhaps TRBD1 (5 bases). V lost 4 bases, J lost 4 bases, and 16 bases lay in between. CDR1 is SQVTM, CDR2 ANQGSEA, per germline. This CDR3 contains 14 residues. CDR3 amino acids: CSVVGGGGSYGYTF. CDR3 DNA: TGCAGCGTTGTCGGCGGGGGGGGATCCTATGGCTACACCTTC.

This sequence joins TRBV6-5 and TRBJ1-5; unclear D gene. Trimming stripped 8 bases from V and 4 bases from J, with 9 bases between. The germline V gene encodes CDR1 MNHEY and CDR2 SVGAGI. The CDR3 covers 12 residues. The CDR3 DNA reads TGTGCCAGCGGGAACCCGAATCAGCCCCAGCATTTT. This encodes CASGNPNQPQHF.

The rearrangement uses TRBV6-1 and TRBJ1-6, with D maybe TRBD1 (6 bases). The V end lost 7 bases, the J end lost 4 bases, and 14 bases lay between the germline ends. The germline CDR1 and CDR2 sequences are MNHNS and SASEGT. The CDR3 runs to 15 residues. Here the CDR3 reads CASTPDSGYNSPLHF. The DNA for the CDR3 is TGTGCCAGCACCCCGGACAGTGGGTATAATTCACCCCTCCACTTT.

This rearrangement joins TRBV7-9 to TRBJ2-3; the match to TRBD2 covers 11 bases. The length of the CDR3 is 16 residues. With 5 bases clipped from V and 2 bases from J, the junction kept 6 bases outside the gene matches. Germline V lookup: CDR1 SEHNR, CDR2 FQNEAQ (reference sequence). CDR3 coding DNA: TGTGCCAGCAGCCCTGGGACTAGCGGTTTCACAGATACGCAGTATTTT. This gives the protein CASSPGTSGFTDTQYF.

This clone was seen a handful of times. The J gene is TRBJ1-2, the V gene TRBV5-4; D not certain. Trimming took off 0 bases at V and 6 bases at J, with 6 bases between the two ends. The CDR3 contains 12 residues. Germline CDR1 is SGHNT and CDR2 is YYREEE (reference sequence). CDR3 amino acids: CASSLGGNGYTF. The CDR3 bases are TGTGCCAGCAGCTTGGGTGGGAATGGCTACACCTTC.

V gene TRBV5-1 combines with J gene TRBJ2-7; possible D gene TRBD1, 6 bases. The CDR3 totals 12 residues. Germline loops: CDR1 SGHRS, CDR2 YFSETQ. The ends were cut back, 4 bases at V and 3 bases at J, with 8 bases in the middle. The CDR3 loop reads CASSRDNYEQYF. CDR3 bases: TGCGCCAGCAGCCGGGACAACTACGAGCAGTACTTC.

This sequence joins TRBV5-1 and TRBJ1-1, with D possibly being TRBD1 (5 bases). Germline loops: CDR1 SGHRS, CDR2 YFSETQ. The length of the CDR3 is 15 residues. The ends were cut back, 0 bases at V and 1 base at J, with 10 bases in the middle. CDR3 sequence: CASSLGAGQNTEAFF. The CDR3 DNA sequence: TGCGCCAGCAGCTTGGGGGCAGGGCAGAACACTGAAGCTTTCTTT.

CDR3 coding DNA: TGCGCCAGCAGCCGTTTGGGGGGGATAAGTAATTCACCCCTCCACTTT. The encoded protein is CASSRLGGISNSPLHF. The V call is TRBV5-1, the J call TRBJ1-6, with a weak D call TRBD1 (5 bases). The length of the CDR3 is 16 residues. Per the germline V gene, CDR1 is SGHRS and CDR2 is YFSETQ. V was cut by 4 bases and J by 6 bases, with 17 bases left in between.

The V gene is TRBV5-1, the J gene TRBJ2-1; TRBD2 matches at 8 bases. Germline V gene lookup returns CDR1 SGHRS and CDR2 YFSETQ. V lost 3 bases to trimming and J lost 5 bases; unmatched junction nucleotides: 10. The CDR3 contains 16 residues. The CDR3 DNA reads TGCGCCAGCAGCTCCACTACTAGCGGCTACAACAATGAGCAGTTCTTC. Translating it yields CASSSTTSGYNNEQFF.

This clone has just a few counts. V and J are TRBV4-3 and TRBJ2-7, with 10 bases aligning to TRBD1. Trimming cost V 5 bases and J 4 bases; bases outside gene matches: 11. Per germline, CDR1 LGHNA and CDR2 YSLEER. The CDR3 is 16 amino acids. DNA for the CDR3: TGCGCCAGCAGCTTCTCCGGGACAGGGGAAAGGTACGAGCAGTACTTC. It specifies CASSFSGTGERYEQYF.

This clone appeared once. The chain is built from TRBV15 and TRBJ2-7; D perhaps matches TRBD1 (6 bases). In germline, CDR1 is LNHNV, CDR2 YYDKDF (reference sequence). V dropped 1 base and J dropped 2 bases, with 12 bases sitting between them. The CDR3 loop spans 15 amino acids. CDR3 protein: CATSRGRQATYEQYF. The CDR3 DNA reads TGTGCCACCAGCAGAGGGAGACAGGCCACCTACGAGCAGTACTTC. The entire variable domain, with the rest obtained from reference TRBV15 and TRBJ2-7, is as follows: DAMVIQNPRYQVTQFGKPVTLSCSQTLNHNVMYWYQQKSSQAPKLLFHYYDKDFNNEADTPDNFQSRRPNTSFCFLDIRSPGLGDTAMYLCATSRGRQATYEQYFGPGTRLTVT.